A single sample gave rise to the 5 T cell receptor beta chains below, sequenced in a study of blood T cell repertoires in COVID-19. Here immunoSEQ multiplex PCR was the method, and the copy in TCRdb shows in-frame clones only, minus some. The table has 200,000 or so clones, more than 80% seen once. The sequenced sample was PBMCs or T cells enriched from blood (not recorded which). The receptors derive from a woman under 30 in a cohort exposed to, infected with or recovered from COVID-19 (not recorded which).

This chain connects TRBV7-9 to TRBJ1-2, with 12 bases matching TRBD1. This CDR3 contains 15 residues. J lost 5 bases, V lost 3 bases, and 4 bases had no gene match. Germline V lookup: CDR1 SEHNR, CDR2 FQNEAQ (reference sequence). In DNA form, the CDR3 reads TGTGCCAGCAGCTTTTGGGACAGGGGGCATTATGGCTACACCTTC. This codes for CASSFWDRGHYGYTF.

The chain carries TRBV12-3 or TRBV12-4 and TRBJ2-5, with D hard to call. There are 11 residues in the CDR3. V was cut by 3 bases and J by 4 bases, with 3 bases left in between. The CDR3 sequence is CASSFLETQYF. Here the CDR3 DNA reads TGTGCCAGCAGTTTCCTAGAGACCCAGTACTTC.

This clone was seen only once. The chain is built from TRBV5-1 and TRBJ2-7, with TRBD1 matching over 8 bases. Germline lookup yields CDR1 SGHRS and CDR2 YFSETQ. Germline trimming cut 4 bases from V and 6 bases from J; bases unmatched to any gene: 9. The CDR3 sequence is 14 residues long. The CDR3 DNA sequence: TGCGCCAGCAGCCGGTTGGACAGGGATGGCGAGCAGTACTTC. Protein product: CASSRLDRDGEQYF.

V gene TRBV4-2 combines with J gene TRBJ1-2, with a possible D match to TRBD1 (5 bases). CDR1 LGHNA and CDR2 YNFKEQ come from the germline V gene. Trimming took off 8 bases at V and 9 bases at J, with 13 bases between the two ends. The CDR3 length is 11 residues. CDR3 amino acids: CASGREGSYTF. CDR3 bases: TGTGCCAGCGGAAGGGAGGGGAGCTACACCTTC.

The J gene is TRBJ1-3, the V gene TRBV5-1; a possible D gene is TRBD1 (6 bases). V was pared by 6 bases and J by 0 bases, with 13 bases between. In germline, CDR1 is SGHRS, CDR2 YFSETQ. This CDR3 is built from 15 residues. CDR3 loop: CASTLDRSSGNTIYF. The CDR3 nucleotides are TGCGCCAGCACTCTGGACAGAAGCTCTGGAAACACCATATATTTT.